This T cell receptor beta chain derives from a study of radiotherapy plus CTLA-4 blockade in lung cancer. Notes on the study in general: Following radiotherapy plus ipilimumab, tumor-derived TCR clones expanded in the blood.

TCRdb's table, derived via immunoSEQ multiplex PCR, lists solely in-frame clones and lacks some. The table has about 97,000 clones, 60% to 75% seen once. This clone has only one observation. What it binds is unknown. The receptor was derived from a human donor with non-small cell lung cancer who had a partial response to radiotherapy plus ipilimumab. Some clones in this sample may be carry-over from other donors' samples. The sample consisted of peripheral blood, taken from a patient treated with radiotherapy plus ipilimumab.

This CDR3 is CASSVGGDRSGTQYF. The CDR3 nucleotides are TGTGCCAGCAGCGTAGGAGGGGACAGATCAGGGACCCAGTACTTC. The V call is TRBV9, the J call TRBJ2-5; 7 bases are a match to TRBD1. This CDR3 spans 15 amino acids. J was trimmed by 7 bases and V by 0 bases; bases with no gene match: 9. CDR1 is SGDLS, CDR2 YYNGEE, per germline.